These 5 T cell receptor beta chains originate from one sample sequenced in a study of post-analysis software for immune sequencing data. TCR beta libraries were prepared from cDNA with unique molecular identifiers. In TCRdb, the PCR reads were re-called with MiXCR into one record per CDR3 protein. The repertoire holds over 150,000 distinct CDR3 sequences, with 35% to 40% as singletons. The starting material was blood, obtained after autologous hematopoietic stem cell transplantation. The receptor set was obtained from a girl between 10 and 17 years old with multiple sclerosis.

V and J are TRBV11-2 and TRBJ2-4; tentative D call: TRBD2 (6 bases). V was cut by 4 bases and J by 0 bases, with 25 bases left in between. CDR1 SGHAT and CDR2 FQNNGV come from the germline V gene. This CDR3 is built from 20 residues. In nucleotides, the CDR3 is TGTGCCAGCAGCTGGAGTCAAATGGGAGGTCGGGTACGAGCCAAAAACATTCAGTACTTC. It specifies CASSWSQMGGRVRAKNIQYF.

The V and J genes are TRBV20-1 and TRBJ2-5; 8 bases line up with TRBD2. The CDR3 contains 14 residues. The V gene's germline CDR1 is DFQATT and CDR2 SNEGSKA (reference sequence). The V segment lost 6 bases and the J segment 4 bases; nucleotides outside the gene matches: 10. The CDR3 sequence: CSALNAGGGETQYF. CDR3 DNA sequence: TGCAGTGCACTGAATGCGGGAGGAGGAGAGACCCAGTACTTC.

This clonotype was counted only a few times. This rearrangement joins TRBV6-2 or TRBV6-3 to TRBJ1-2, with unresolved D. V was cut by 0 bases and J by 3 bases, with 8 bases left in between. Germline V CDR1 and CDR2: MNHEY, SVGEGT. The CDR3 spans 14 residues. The CDR3 region has the DNA TGTGCCAGCAGTTACTCCGGGTCGTACTATGGCTACACCTTC. Translation gives CASSYSGSYYGYTF.

This clonotype appeared a few times. This chain joins TRBV29-1 and TRBJ2-3, with 10 nucleotides matching TRBD2. Germline-derived CDR1 and CDR2 are SQVTM and ANQGSEA. V was clipped by 6 bases and J by 6 bases; unmatched bases: 12. The CDR3 length is 15 residues. CDR3 DNA: TGCAGCGTGGGGTCGGCTAGCGGGAGTAGGGATACGCAGTATTTT. Translated, it gives CSVGSASGSRDTQYF.

In its sample, this clonotype was seen a few times. The chain combines TRBV12-3 or TRBV12-4 with TRBJ2-1, with D unresolved. CDR3 length: 12 residues. Trimming took off 6 bases at V and 6 bases at J, with 9 bases between the two ends. CDR3 sequence reads: CASSPLSNEQFF. DNA for the CDR3: TGTGCCAGCAGCCCCCTCTCCAATGAGCAGTTCTTC.